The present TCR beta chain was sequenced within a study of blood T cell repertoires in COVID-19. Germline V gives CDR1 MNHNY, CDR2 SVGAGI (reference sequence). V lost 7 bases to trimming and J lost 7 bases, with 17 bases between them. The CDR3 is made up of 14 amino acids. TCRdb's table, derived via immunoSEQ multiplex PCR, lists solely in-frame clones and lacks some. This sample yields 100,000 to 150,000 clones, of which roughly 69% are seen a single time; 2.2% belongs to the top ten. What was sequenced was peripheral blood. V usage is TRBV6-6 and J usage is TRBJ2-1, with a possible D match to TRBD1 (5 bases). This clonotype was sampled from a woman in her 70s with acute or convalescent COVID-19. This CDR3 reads CASTPIRGLNEQFF. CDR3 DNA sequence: TGTGCCAGCACTCCTATAAGGGGTTTAAATGAGCAGTTCTTC.